Described below is a single T cell receptor (beta chain) sequence and its context. The antigen remains undetermined. The record originates from a study of cytomegalovirus exposure and HLA in healthy donors. Study background: Per a later analysis, the approximately 690 first-cohort and 95 to 150 validation repertoires shared one platform. General study findings and limits: A few of the chains that were CMV-associated were confirmed in vitro to be specific for CMV antigens. Reportedly, diagnosis of cytomegalovirus status by the classifier showed high specificity and sensitivity. Associated with cytomegalovirus, according to the listing, were approximately 160 TCR beta chains.

The assay was immunoSEQ multiplex PCR, and TCRdb's table has in-frame clones only and misses some. The sample yields more than 140,000 clones, 70% to 90% seen once. The CDR3 consists of 12 residues. Germline V CDR1 and CDR2: SGHDT, YYEEEE. Trimming took 3 bases from V and 6 from J; bases not matched to a gene: 2. Sequenced sample: PBMCs. The rearrangement joins TRBV5-6 to TRBJ1-1, with 7 bases aligning to TRBD1. This clonotype was obtained from a woman aged 18-29 years in good health and CMV-seropositive. The CDR3 DNA sequence: TGTGCCAGCAGCTCACAGGGGCCTGAAGCTTTCTTT. The encoded protein is CASSSQGPEAFF.